The 4 T cell receptor beta chains listed next were all sequenced from one sample in a study of response to subunit inactivated influenza vaccine (dated 2018 in TCRdb). The library was prepared using RT-PCR. Sequencing took place on an Illumina HiSeq 2500. The raw public reads went through TCRdb reprocessing: fastp at Q25, MiXCR clone calling, in-frame beta chains kept. CDR3 protein duplicates are merged, each entry listing the most common genes and DNA. In this sample the table shows about 780,000 distinct CDR3 sequences, around a sixth of which occur a single time. Together, the top ten hold 9.5% to 13% of the sample. This material consisted of PBMCs from blood, taken 4 to 6 days after vaccination. The receptors shown here come from a man over 45 who received an inactivated influenza vaccine. Donor details come from another sample of the same person, matched by shared clones.

This clonotype was counted a few times. The chain is built from TRBV4-3 and TRBJ2-7; 8 positions agree with TRBD2. V was pared by 2 bases and J by 3 bases, with 12 bases of the junction left unmatched. Germline CDR1 and CDR2: LGHNA and YSLEER. This CDR3 has 17 amino acids. The CDR3: CASSQKPGTREIYEQYF. DNA for the CDR3: TGCGCCAGCAGCCAAAAACCAGGGACTAGGGAAATCTACGAGCAGTACTTC.

The chain is built from TRBV24-1 and TRBJ2-1; 10 nucleotides match TRBD2. Trimming removed 5 bases from V and 5 bases from J; junction bases left unmatched: 8. The CDR3 is 16 amino acids. CDR1 and CDR2 (germline): KGHDR, SFDVKD. CDR3 in amino acids: CATSGSLAGVNNEQFF. The CDR3 nucleotides read TGTGCCACCAGTGGAAGTCTAGCGGGAGTTAACAATGAGCAGTTCTTC.

V gene TRBV20-1 combines with J gene TRBJ2-3; weak D call: TRBD1 (5 bases). Germline V lookup: CDR1 DFQATT, CDR2 SNEGSKA (reference sequence). The CDR3 totals 15 residues. Trimming removed 0 bases at V and 3 bases at J, with 13 bases between. This CDR3 is CSARDSETVTDTQYF. For the CDR3, the DNA is TGCAGTGCTAGAGATAGTGAGACAGTGACAGATACGCAGTATTTT.

In its sample, this clonotype was seen a few times. The chain combines TRBV4-3 with TRBJ2-1; 11 positions agree with TRBD2. In germline, CDR1 is LGHNA, CDR2 YSLEER. The V segment lost 3 bases and the J segment 3 bases; nucleotides outside the gene matches: 10. The CDR3 runs 18 residues. CDR3 DNA sequence: TGCGCCAGCAGCCAGGCCGGTAGCGGGGGGGCTTTCTACAATGAGCAGTTCTTC. Translated, it gives CASSQAGSGGAFYNEQFF.